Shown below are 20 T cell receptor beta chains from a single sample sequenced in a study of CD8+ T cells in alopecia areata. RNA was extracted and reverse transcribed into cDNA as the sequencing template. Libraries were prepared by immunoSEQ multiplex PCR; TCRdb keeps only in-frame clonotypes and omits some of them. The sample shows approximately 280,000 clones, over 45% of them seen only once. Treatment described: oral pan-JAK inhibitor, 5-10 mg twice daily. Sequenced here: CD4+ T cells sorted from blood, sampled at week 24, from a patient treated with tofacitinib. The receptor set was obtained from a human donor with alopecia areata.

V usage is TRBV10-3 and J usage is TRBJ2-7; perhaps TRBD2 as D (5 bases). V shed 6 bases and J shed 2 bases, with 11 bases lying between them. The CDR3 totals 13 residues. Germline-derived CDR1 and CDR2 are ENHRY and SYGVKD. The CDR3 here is CAISQNSAYEQYF. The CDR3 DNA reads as TGTGCCATCAGCCAAAATAGCGCCTACGAGCAGTACTTC.

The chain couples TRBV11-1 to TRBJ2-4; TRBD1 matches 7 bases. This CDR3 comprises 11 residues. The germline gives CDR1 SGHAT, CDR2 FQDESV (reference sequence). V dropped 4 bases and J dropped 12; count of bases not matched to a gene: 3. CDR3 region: CASSSGDSQYF. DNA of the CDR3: TGTGCCAGCAGCTCCGGGGACAGTCAGTACTTC. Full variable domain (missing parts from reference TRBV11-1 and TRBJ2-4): EAEVAQSPRYKITEKSQAVAFWCDPISGHATLYWYRQILGQGPELLVQFQDESVVDDSQLPKDRFSAERLKGVDSTLKIQPAELGDSAMYLCASSSGDSQYFGAGTRLSVL.

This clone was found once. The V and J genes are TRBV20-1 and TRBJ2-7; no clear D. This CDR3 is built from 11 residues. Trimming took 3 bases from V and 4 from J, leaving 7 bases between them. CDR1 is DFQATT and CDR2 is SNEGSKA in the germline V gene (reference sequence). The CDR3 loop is CSASRFYEQYF. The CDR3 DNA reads TGCAGTGCTAGTCGATTTTACGAGCAGTACTTC.

The CDR3 loop reads CASGQSNIQYF. The CDR3 DNA follows: TGTGCCAGCGGACAGTCAAACATTCAGTACTTC. This chain connects TRBV14 to TRBJ2-4, with D possibly matching TRBD1 (6 bases). Germline loops: CDR1 SGHDN, CDR2 FVKESK. The CDR3 loop spans 11 amino acids. The V gene lost 8 bases and the J gene lost 6 bases, with 8 bases spanning the gap.

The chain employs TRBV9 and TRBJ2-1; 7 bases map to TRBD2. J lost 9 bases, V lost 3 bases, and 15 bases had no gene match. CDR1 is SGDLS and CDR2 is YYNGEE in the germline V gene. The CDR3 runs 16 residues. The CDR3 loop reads CASSADRSGLIGEQFF. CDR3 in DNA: TGTGCCAGCAGCGCCGACCGATCGGGACTAATCGGTGAGCAGTTCTTC.

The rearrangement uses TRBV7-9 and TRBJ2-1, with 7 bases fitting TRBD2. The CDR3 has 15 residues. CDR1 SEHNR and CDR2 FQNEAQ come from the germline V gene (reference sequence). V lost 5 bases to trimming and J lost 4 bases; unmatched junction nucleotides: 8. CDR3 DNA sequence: TGTGCCAGCAGCCCGGGGAGGGTCCCGTACAATGAGCAGTTCTTC. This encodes CASSPGRVPYNEQFF.

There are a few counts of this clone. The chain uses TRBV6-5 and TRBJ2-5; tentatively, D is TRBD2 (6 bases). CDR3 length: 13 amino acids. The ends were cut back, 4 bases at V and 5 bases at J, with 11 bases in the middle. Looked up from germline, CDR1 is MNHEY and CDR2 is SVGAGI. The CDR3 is CASSSSGRETQYF. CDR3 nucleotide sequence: TGTGCCAGCAGTTCCTCAGGGAGGGAGACCCAGTACTTC.

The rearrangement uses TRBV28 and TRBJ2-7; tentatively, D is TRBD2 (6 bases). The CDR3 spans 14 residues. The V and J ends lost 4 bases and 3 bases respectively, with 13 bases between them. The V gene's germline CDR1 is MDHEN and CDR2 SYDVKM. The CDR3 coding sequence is TGTGCCAGCAGTTACCCGGGACTTTTCTACGAGCAGTACTTC. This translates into CASSYPGLFYEQYF.

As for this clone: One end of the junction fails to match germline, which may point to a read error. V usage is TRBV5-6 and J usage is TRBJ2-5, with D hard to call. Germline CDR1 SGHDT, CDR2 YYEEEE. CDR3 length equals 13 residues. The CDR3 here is CASSSLGQGTQYF. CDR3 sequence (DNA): TGTGCCAGCAGCTCTCTAGGCCAAGGGACCCAGTACTTC.

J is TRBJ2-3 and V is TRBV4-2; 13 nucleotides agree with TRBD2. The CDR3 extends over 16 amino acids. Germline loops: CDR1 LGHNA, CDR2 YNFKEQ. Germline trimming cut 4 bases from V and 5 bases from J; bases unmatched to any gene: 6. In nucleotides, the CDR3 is TGTGCCAGCAGCCCCGGACTAGCGGGGGCGGTAGATACGCAGTATTTT. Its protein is CASSPGLAGAVDTQYF.

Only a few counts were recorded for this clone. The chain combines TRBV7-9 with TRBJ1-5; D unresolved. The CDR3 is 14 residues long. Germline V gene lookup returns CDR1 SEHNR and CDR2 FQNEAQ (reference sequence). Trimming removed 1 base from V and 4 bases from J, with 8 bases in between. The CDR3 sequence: CASSLGLPNQPQHF. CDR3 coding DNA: TGTGCCAGCAGCTTAGGGCTCCCAAATCAGCCCCAGCATTTT. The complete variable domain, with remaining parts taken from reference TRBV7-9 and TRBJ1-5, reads DTGVSQNPRHKITKRGQNVTFRCDPISEHNRLYWYRQTLGQGPEFLTYFQNEAQLEKSRLLSDRFSAERPKGSFSTLEIQRTEQGDSAMYLCASSLGLPNQPQHFGDGTRLSIL.

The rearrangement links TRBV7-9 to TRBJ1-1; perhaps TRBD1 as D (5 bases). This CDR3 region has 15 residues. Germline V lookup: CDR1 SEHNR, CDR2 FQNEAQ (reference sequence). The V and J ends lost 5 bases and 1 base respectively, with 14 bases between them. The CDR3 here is CASSKGDSSNTEAFF. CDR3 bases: TGTGCCAGCAGCAAAGGAGACAGTTCGAACACTGAAGCTTTCTTT.

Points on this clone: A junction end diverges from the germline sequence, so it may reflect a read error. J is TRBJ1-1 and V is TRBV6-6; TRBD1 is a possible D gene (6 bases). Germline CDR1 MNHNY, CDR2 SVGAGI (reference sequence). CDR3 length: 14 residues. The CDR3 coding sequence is TGTGCCAGCAGTATACTCACAGGGAACCCTGAAGCTTTCTTT. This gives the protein CASSILTGNPEAFF.

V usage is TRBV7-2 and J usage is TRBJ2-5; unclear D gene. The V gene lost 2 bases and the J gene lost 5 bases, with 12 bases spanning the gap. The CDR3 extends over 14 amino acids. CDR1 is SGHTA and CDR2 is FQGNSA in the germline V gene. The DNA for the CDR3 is TGTGCCAGCAGCTTACGTCCGACGGGTGAGACCCAGTACTTC. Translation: CASSLRPTGETQYF.

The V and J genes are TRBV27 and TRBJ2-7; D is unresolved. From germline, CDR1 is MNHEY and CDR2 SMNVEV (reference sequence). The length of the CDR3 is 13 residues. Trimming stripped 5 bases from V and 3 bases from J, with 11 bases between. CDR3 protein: CASSHGHNYEQYF. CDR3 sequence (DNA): TGTGCCAGCAGTCATGGGCATAACTACGAGCAGTACTTC.

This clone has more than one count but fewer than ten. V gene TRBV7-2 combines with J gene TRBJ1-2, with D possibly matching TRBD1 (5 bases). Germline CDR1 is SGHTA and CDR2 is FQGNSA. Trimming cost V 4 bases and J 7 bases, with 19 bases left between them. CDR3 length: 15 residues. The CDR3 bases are TGTGCCAGCAGCTCCCAAAGTGGCAGGGAGAGTGGCTACACCTTC. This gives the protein CASSSQSGRESGYTF.

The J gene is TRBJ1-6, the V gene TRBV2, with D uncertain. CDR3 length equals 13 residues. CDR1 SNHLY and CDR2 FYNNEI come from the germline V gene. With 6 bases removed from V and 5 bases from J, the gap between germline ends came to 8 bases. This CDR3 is CASRSRNNSPLHF. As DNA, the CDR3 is TGTGCCAGCAGGAGTAGGAATAATTCACCCCTCCACTTT. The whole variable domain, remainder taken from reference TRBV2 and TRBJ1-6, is EPEVTQTPSHQVTQMGQEVILRCVPISNHLYFYWYRQILGQKVEFLVSFYNNEISEKSEIFDDQFSVERPDGSNFTLKIRSTKLEDSAMYFCASRSRNNSPLHFGNGTRLTVT.

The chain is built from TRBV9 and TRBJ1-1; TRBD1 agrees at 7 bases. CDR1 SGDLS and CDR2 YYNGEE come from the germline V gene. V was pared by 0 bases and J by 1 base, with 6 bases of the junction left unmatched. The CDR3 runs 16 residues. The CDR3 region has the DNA TGTGCCAGCAGCGTAGAGACAGGGAGAACGAACACTGAAGCTTTCTTT. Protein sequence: CASSVETGRTNTEAFF.

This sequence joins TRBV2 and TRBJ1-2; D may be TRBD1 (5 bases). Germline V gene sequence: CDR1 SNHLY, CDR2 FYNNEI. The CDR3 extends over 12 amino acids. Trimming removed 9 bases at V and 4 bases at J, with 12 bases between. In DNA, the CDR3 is TGTGCCAGTCTAACAGGTCTCTATGGCTACACCTTC. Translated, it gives CASLTGLYGYTF. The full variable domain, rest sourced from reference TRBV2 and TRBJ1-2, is EPEVTQTPSHQVTQMGQEVILRCVPISNHLYFYWYRQILGQKVEFLVSFYNNEISEKSEIFDDQFSVERPDGSNFTLKIRSTKLEDSAMYFCASLTGLYGYTFGSGTRLTVV.

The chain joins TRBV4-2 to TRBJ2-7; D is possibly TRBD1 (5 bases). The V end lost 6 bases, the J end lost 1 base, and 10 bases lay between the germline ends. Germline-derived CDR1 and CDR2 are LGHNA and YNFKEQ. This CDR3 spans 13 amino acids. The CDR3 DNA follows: TGTGCCAGCAGTAAAGGGGCATCCTACGAGCAGTACTTC. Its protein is CASSKGASYEQYF.